Shown below are 11 T cell receptor beta chains from a single sample sequenced in a study of blood T cell repertoires in COVID-19. Sequencing was performed with immunoSEQ multiplex PCR; in TCRdb, only in-frame clones are kept and a portion is missing. The data hold about 54,000 clones, with about 90% observed a single time. Sequencing used peripheral blood. These receptors all stem from a woman aged 55-69 years with active or convalescent COVID-19.

The rearrangement joins TRBV29-1 to TRBJ2-5; 7 positions agree with TRBD1. Germline loops: CDR1 SQVTM, CDR2 ANQGSEA. The CDR3 sequence is 14 residues long. V lost 4 bases, J lost 2 bases, and 7 bases stayed unmatched. CDR3 residues: CSVVRGPTQETQYF. Written as DNA, the CDR3 is TGCAGCGTTGTTAGGGGGCCGACTCAAGAGACCCAGTACTTC. Combining the CDR3 with reference TRBV29-1 and TRBJ2-5 gives the whole variable domain SAVISQKPSRDICQRGTSLTIQCQVDSQVTMMFWYRQQPGQSLTLIATANQGSEATYESGFVIDKFPISRPNLTFSTLTVSNMSPEDSSIYLCSVVRGPTQETQYFGPGTRLLVL.

The chain carries TRBV9 and TRBJ2-5; 10 nucleotides align to TRBD2. Germline V gene lookup returns CDR1 SGDLS and CDR2 YYNGEE. V lost 4 bases, J lost 2 bases, and 8 bases stayed unmatched. The CDR3 spans 16 residues. The CDR3 nucleotides are TGTGCCAGCAGCTCCGCAGCGGGAGGGTCACAAGAGACCCAGTACTTC. Its protein product is CASSSAAGGSQETQYF.

This chain uses TRBV24-1 with TRBJ2-7; TRBD1 matches at 12 bases. With V trimmed by 5 bases and J by 3 bases, 4 bases remained unmatched. The CDR3 contains 15 residues. CDR1 and CDR2 from the germline V gene are KGHDR and SFDVKD. CDR3 coding DNA: TGTGCCACCAGTGGCGGGACAGGGGGCATCTACGAGCAGTACTTC. This translates into CATSGGTGGIYEQYF.

The V and J genes are TRBV5-1 and TRBJ2-2; TRBD1 is a possible D gene (6 bases). Per the germline V gene, CDR1 is SGHRS and CDR2 is YFSETQ. There are 15 residues in the CDR3. V was trimmed by 4 bases and J by 3 bases, leaving 13 bases between them. CDR3 sequence (DNA): TGCGCCAGCAGCCCACAGGGTTTGTACACCGGGGAGCTGTTTTTT. Translation gives CASSPQGLYTGELFF.

The V call is TRBV6-2 or TRBV6-3, the J call TRBJ2-7; 10 positions agree with TRBD2. Germline V gives CDR1 MNHEY, CDR2 SVGEGT. V was pared by 5 bases and J by 5 bases, with 6 bases of the junction left unmatched. There are 14 residues in the CDR3. The CDR3 nucleotides read TGTGCCAGCAGTCTAGCGGGAGTGTTAGACGAGCAGTACTTC. Its translation: CASSLAGVLDEQYF.

This clone is a singleton in its sample. CDR3 coding DNA: TGTGCCAGCAGCCGTAGTGGGCACGAGCAGTACTTC. This gives the protein CASSRSGHEQYF. The chain has TRBV7-6 and TRBJ2-7; D call uncertain. The germline gives CDR1 SGHVS, CDR2 FNYEAQ. Trimming took 5 bases from V and 5 from J, leaving 10 bases between them. The CDR3 extends over 12 amino acids.

The chain is built from TRBV28 and TRBJ1-2, with D possibly TRBD1 on 6 matching bases. With 6 bases removed from V and 0 bases from J, the gap between germline ends came to 11 bases. Germline CDR1 reads MDHEN; CDR2 reads SYDVKM. The CDR3 runs to 14 residues. CDR3 residues: CASSAQGPNYGYTF. CDR3 DNA: TGTGCCAGCAGCGCACAGGGACCTAACTATGGCTACACCTTC.

V gene TRBV6-2 or TRBV6-3 combines with J gene TRBJ2-7, with D possibly TRBD2 on 5 matching bases. Germline V gene sequence: CDR1 MNHEY, CDR2 SVGEGT. The V end was cut by 4 bases, the J end by 1 base, with 8 bases between. This CDR3 spans 13 amino acids. The CDR3 region has the DNA TGTGCCAGCAGTTGGGGAGCGTCCTACGAGCAGTACTTC. Protein sequence: CASSWGASYEQYF.

This clone was counted only a few times. V gene TRBV4-1 combines with J gene TRBJ2-5, with D tentatively TRBD2 (5 bases). The CDR3 loop spans 13 amino acids. V lost 1 base to trimming and J lost 5 bases, with 8 bases between them. Germline values: CDR1 MGHRA, CDR2 YSYEKL. The CDR3 nucleotides are TGCGCCAGCAGCCAAGTCAGAGGGGAGACCCAGTACTTC. Translating gives CASSQVRGETQYF.

The rearrangement links TRBV7-3 to TRBJ2-3; 8 nucleotides align to TRBD2. Germline CDR1 SGHTA, CDR2 FQGTGA. V lost 0 bases to trimming and J lost 2 bases; unmatched junction nucleotides: 7. The CDR3 spans 17 residues. The CDR3 DNA reads TGTGCCAGCAGCTTAACCCCAACGGGAGGGCCCACAGATACGCAGTATTTT. Its translation: CASSLTPTGGPTDTQYF.

This clone was seen once. The rearrangement uses TRBV6-1 and TRBJ1-3; D is undetermined. This CDR3 spans 14 amino acids. The germline V gene has CDR1 MNHNS and CDR2 SASEGT. V lost 3 bases to trimming and J lost 0 bases, with 6 bases between them. CDR3 DNA: TGTGCCAGCAGTGACCGGTTCTCTGGAAACACCATATATTTT. Translation: CASSDRFSGNTIYF.